These 13 T cell receptor beta chains were sequenced from one sample in a study of T cell responses to AZD1222 COVID-19 vaccine listed by TCRdb under 2021. The intended sense of this specimen's time point label: about 28 days (+/-7) after the second vaccine dose. Libraries were built with the immunoSEQ multiplex PCR assay. Here the immuneACCESS table is served through TCRdb, limited to in-frame sequences with V and J called. Missing clones are a known gap in these copies; in checked studies unresolved V genes cover under half, and the rest lacks a known reason. The sample data list just over 30,000 clones, and more than 75% of these were observed just once. Together, the top ten hold 12% to 15% of the sample. The sequenced sample was peripheral blood, obtained 28 days after the second AZD1222 dose. The receptors were sampled from an adult who received the AZD1222 COVID-19 vaccine.

In DNA form, the CDR3 reads TGTGCCAGCAGCGATCTTAGCGGGGGGGGAGATACGCAGTATTTT. Translated: CASSDLSGGGDTQYF. V gene TRBV6-5 combines with J gene TRBJ2-3; 11 nucleotides match TRBD2. Trimming cost V 6 bases and J 5 bases; bases outside gene matches: 7. The CDR3 contains 15 residues. Germline V lookup: CDR1 MNHEY, CDR2 SVGAGI.

V and J are TRBV5-5 and TRBJ1-5; the match to TRBD1 covers 7 bases. The CDR3 consists of 14 residues. CDR1 SGHKS and CDR2 YYEKEE come from the germline V gene (reference sequence). V lost 1 base to trimming and J lost 5 bases; unmatched junction nucleotides: 3. The CDR3 spells CASSLNRGHQPQHF. The CDR3, as DNA: TGTGCCAGCAGCTTGAATAGGGGGCATCAGCCCCAGCATTTT.

V usage is TRBV4-1 and J usage is TRBJ2-3, with TRBD2 matching over 10 bases. This CDR3 has 18 amino acids. The germline CDR1 and CDR2 sequences are MGHRA and YSYEKL. With V trimmed by 4 bases and J by 4 bases, 14 bases remained unmatched. The CDR3 region has the DNA TGCGCCAGCAGCCTCCGAGAACTAAGCGGGGGGGCGCCAGATACGCAGTATTTT. Translating it yields CASSLRELSGGAPDTQYF.

V gene TRBV6-5 combines with J gene TRBJ2-2, with no clear D. The CDR3 totals 13 residues. The ends were cut back, 4 bases at V and 8 bases at J, with 11 bases in the middle. Germline loops: CDR1 MNHEY, CDR2 SVGAGI. For the CDR3, the DNA is TGTGCCAGCAGTTCGGCCCGGCCAGGGGAGCTGTTTTTT. Its translation: CASSSARPGELFF.

A single count supports this clone. The genes are TRBV12-2 and TRBJ1-4. TRBV12-2 is deemed a pseudogene. This CDR3 has 16 residues. Written as DNA, the CDR3 is TGTGCAAGTCGCCCCAAAGCCGGGCAGAATAATGAAAAACTGTTTTTT. This codes for CASRPKAGQNNEKLFF.

The V call is TRBV5-5, the J call TRBJ2-2; D gene ambiguous. The CDR3 has 16 residues. Germline lookup yields CDR1 SGHKS and CDR2 YYEKEE (reference sequence). Trimming took off 2 bases at V and 1 base at J, with 12 bases between the two ends. The CDR3 loop reads CASSFFAQRNTGELFF. The CDR3 region has the DNA TGTGCCAGCAGCTTCTTCGCCCAACGGAACACCGGGGAGCTGTTTTTT. Complete variable domain (other parts from reference TRBV5-5 and TRBJ2-2): DAGVTQSPTHLIKTRGQQVTLRCSPISGHKSVSWYQQVLGQGPQFIFQYYEKEERGRGNFPDRFSARQFPNYSSELNVNALLLGDSALYLCASSFFAQRNTGELFFGEGSRLTVL.

V usage is TRBV5-8 and J usage is TRBJ2-3, with 9 bases aligning to TRBD2. The CDR3 has 15 amino acids. Germline CDR1 and CDR2: SGHTS and YDEGEE. The V segment lost 0 bases and the J segment 4 bases; nucleotides outside the gene matches: 3. The CDR3: CASSLGSGGSDTQYF. In nucleotides, the CDR3 is TGTGCCAGCAGCTTGGGAAGCGGGGGGTCAGATACGCAGTATTTT.

The chain links TRBV3-1 (or the pseudogene TRBV3-2) to TRBJ1-6; D not certain. Trimming left V 0 bases short and J 7 bases short, with 16 bases between. CDR1 and CDR2 from the germline V gene are LGHDT and YNNKEL (reference sequence). The CDR3 has 17 residues. In nucleotides, the CDR3 is TGTGCCAGCAGCCAAGATGCCAGAGTTGGTTGGAATTCACCCCTCCACTTT. It specifies CASSQDARVGWNSPLHF.

The genes are TRBV2 and TRBJ2-6; the D is unclear. Germline CDR1 reads SNHLY; CDR2 reads FYNNEI. The CDR3 contains 15 residues. V was cut by 5 bases and J by 2 bases, with 10 bases left in between. CDR3 loop: CASSRDKTGANVLTF. CDR3 nucleotides: TGTGCCAGCAGTCGAGACAAAACTGGGGCCAACGTCCTGACTTTC. The entire variable domain, with the rest obtained from reference TRBV2 and TRBJ2-6, is as follows: EPEVTQTPSHQVTQMGQEVILRCVPISNHLYFYWYRQILGQKVEFLVSFYNNEISEKSEIFDDQFSVERPDGSNFTLKIRSTKLEDSAMYFCASSRDKTGANVLTFGAGSRLTVL.

CDR3 region: CASSNPRRESNQPQHF. In DNA, the CDR3 is TGTGCCAGTAGTAACCCTAGGCGGGAAAGCAATCAGCCCCAGCATTTT. The chain carries TRBV19 and TRBJ1-5; D is undetermined. The CDR3 has 16 amino acids. Germline V gene data show CDR1 as LNHDA and CDR2 as SQIVND (reference sequence). Trimming shortened V by 4 bases and J by 1 base, and 14 bases separated the two germline ends.

The J gene is TRBJ2-5, the V gene TRBV6-5; D may be TRBD1 or TRBD2 (5 bases each). This CDR3 has 14 amino acids. CDR1 MNHEY and CDR2 SVGAGI come from the germline V gene. Trimming took off 0 bases at V and 5 bases at J, with 10 bases between the two ends. The CDR3 region has the DNA TGTGCCAGCAGTTACTCGGGGGTCTGGGAGACCCAGTACTTC. Its protein is CASSYSGVWETQYF.

This clone appeared a few times. This chain uses TRBV12-3 or TRBV12-4 with TRBJ1-4, with D hard to call. V lost 3 bases and J 8 bases, leaving 4 bases between the germline ends. The CDR3 extends over 11 amino acids. CDR3 sequence (DNA): TGTGCCAGCAGTTTTGGCGAAAAACTGTTTTTT. Translation: CASSFGEKLFF.

The V gene is TRBV3-1 (or the pseudogene TRBV3-2), the J gene TRBJ1-6; D gene ambiguous. Germline values: CDR1 LGHDT, CDR2 YNNKEL (reference sequence). The CDR3 extends over 18 amino acids. The germline V and J ends were trimmed by 0 bases and 0 bases, with 12 bases remaining between them. This CDR3 is CASSQDYVKSSYNSPLHF. For the CDR3, the DNA is TGTGCCAGCAGCCAAGATTACGTAAAGAGCTCCTATAATTCACCCCTCCACTTT.